These 27 T cell receptor beta chains originate from one sample sequenced in a study of technical replicates of blood from a few donors. This table comes from immunoSEQ multiplex PCR, and its TCRdb copy is limited to in-frame clones, with some not included. The data show roughly 100,000 clones, approximately 96% seen once. The sample was T cells isolated from PBMCs. The source of these receptors is a human donor in good health.

This rearrangement joins TRBV5-1 to TRBJ1-2; a possible D gene is TRBD1 (5 bases). Between the trimmed V and J ends, which lost 4 bases and 2 bases, there was a span of 15 bases. Germline CDR1 reads SGHRS; CDR2 reads YFSETQ. The CDR3 has 15 residues. The CDR3 loop is CASSPTVGANYGYTF. In nucleotides, the CDR3 is TGCGCCAGCAGCCCGACGGTTGGGGCGAACTATGGCTACACCTTC.

This clone was detected a few times. The chain joins TRBV29-1 to TRBJ1-1; 7 positions agree with TRBD1. The CDR3 loop spans 14 amino acids. CDR1 SQVTM and CDR2 ANQGSEA come from the germline V gene. J lost 1 base, V lost 3 bases, and 5 bases had no gene match. This CDR3 reads CSVDIGGPNTEAFF. CDR3 nucleotides: TGCAGCGTTGATATAGGGGGCCCGAACACTGAAGCTTTCTTT.

The chain carries TRBV19 and TRBJ1-1, with D maybe TRBD1 (6 bases). Germline loops: CDR1 LNHDA, CDR2 SQIVND (reference sequence). This CDR3 is 15 amino acids long. The V end was cut by 5 bases, the J end by 1 base, with 14 bases between. The CDR3 here is CASSPWDTQNTEAFF. DNA of the CDR3: TGTGCCAGTAGTCCGTGGGACACTCAGAACACTGAAGCTTTCTTT.

This chain links TRBV10-1 with TRBJ2-5; no definite D call. The germline V gene encodes CDR1 WNHNN and CDR2 SYGVQD (reference sequence). The germline V and J ends were trimmed by 4 bases and 2 bases, with 23 bases remaining between them. The CDR3 runs 18 residues. CDR3 amino acids: CASSGVTLYVTDQETQYF. CDR3 DNA sequence: TGCGCCAGCAGTGGGGTTACCCTCTACGTAACAGATCAAGAGACCCAGTACTTC.

V and J are TRBV28 and TRBJ2-5, with D maybe TRBD2 (6 bases). Germline-derived CDR1 and CDR2 are MDHEN and SYDVKM. CDR3 length: 17 amino acids. Trimming shortened V by 4 bases and J by 7 bases, and 25 bases separated the two germline ends. CDR3 sequence reads: CASSSSIGTSAGLTQYF. CDR3 nucleotides: TGTGCCAGCAGTTCCTCAATAGGGACCAGTGCGGGATTGACCCAGTACTTC.

This chain uses TRBV29-1 with TRBJ1-1, with D possibly TRBD1 on 5 matching bases. CDR1 is SQVTM, CDR2 ANQGSEA, per germline. The CDR3 is made up of 12 amino acids. V was clipped by 8 bases and J by 5 bases, with 15 bases between them. The CDR3 loop reads CSSTRRGTEAFF. The CDR3 DNA is TGCAGCTCAACAAGGAGGGGTACTGAAGCTTTCTTT. The full variable domain, its missing parts supplied by reference TRBV29-1 and TRBJ1-1, is SAVISQKPSRDICQRGTSLTIQCQVDSQVTMMFWYRQQPGQSLTLIATANQGSEATYESGFVIDKFPISRPNLTFSTLTVSNMSPEDSSIYLCSSTRRGTEAFFGQGTRLTVV.

The chain has TRBV18 and TRBJ2-2; no definite D call. The CDR3 length is 15 residues. CDR1 KGHSH and CDR2 LQKENI come from the germline V gene. The V gene lost 0 bases and the J gene lost 5 bases, with 10 bases spanning the gap. The CDR3 nucleotides read TGTGCCAGCTCACCACCGCAGCGCCTGACCGGGGAGCTGTTTTTT. Translating it yields CASSPPQRLTGELFF.

The chain recombines TRBV11-2 with TRBJ2-2; a weak D match, TRBD1 (5 bases). Germline V CDR1 and CDR2: SGHAT, FQNNGV. The CDR3 length is 16 residues. V was shortened by 5 bases and J by 1 base, with 14 bases between the two germline ends. The CDR3 nucleotides are TGTGCCAGCAGCCCGCAAACAGGTCAGAACACCGGGGAGCTGTTTTTT. It codes for CASSPQTGQNTGELFF.

The rearrangement links TRBV11-3 to TRBJ2-7; 10 nucleotides match TRBD2. The length of the CDR3 is 14 residues. Germline trimming cut 2 bases from V and 2 bases from J; bases unmatched to any gene: 0. Germline V gene lookup returns CDR1 SGHNT and CDR2 YENEEA. The CDR3 is CASSLSGGAYEQYF. CDR3 bases: TGTGCCAGCAGCTTAAGCGGGGGGGCCTACGAGCAGTACTTC.

The rearrangement joins TRBV11-3 to TRBJ2-7; a weak D match, TRBD1 (6 bases). Germline lookup yields CDR1 SGHNT and CDR2 YENEEA. V lost 5 bases and J 7 bases, leaving 18 bases between the germline ends. The CDR3 covers 14 residues. The DNA for the CDR3 is TGTGCCAGCAGCCCTTACAGGGCCAGAGAAGAGCAGTACTTC. This encodes CASSPYRAREEQYF.

This sequence joins TRBV19 and TRBJ2-3; unclear D gene. The CDR3 covers 15 residues. The germline CDR1 and CDR2 sequences are LNHDA and SQIVND (reference sequence). Trimming shortened V by 5 bases and J by 5 bases, and 17 bases separated the two germline ends. CDR3 residues: CASSPAALVVDTQYF. CDR3 DNA sequence: TGTGCCAGTAGTCCGGCGGCCCTAGTAGTAGATACGCAGTATTTT.

This clone was detected once. The rearrangement uses TRBV4-1 and TRBJ2-7, with a possible D match to TRBD1 (6 bases). Trimming pared 2 bases from V and 1 base from J, leaving 9 bases between. CDR1 and CDR2 (germline): MGHRA, YSYEKL. This CDR3 has 14 amino acids. CDR3 sequence reads: CASSQQGRSYEQYF. CDR3 DNA sequence: TGCGCCAGCAGCCAACAGGGGAGATCCTACGAGCAGTACTTC.

The chain employs TRBV5-5 and TRBJ1-1; unclear D gene. Trimming removed 4 bases from V and 1 base from J, with 11 bases in between. The CDR3 has 14 amino acids. CDR1 and CDR2 from the germline V gene are SGHKS and YYEKEE (reference sequence). The CDR3 here is CASSTSTGNTEAFF. DNA for the CDR3: TGTGCCAGCAGCACATCGACTGGGAACACTGAAGCTTTCTTT. Full variable domain (rest looked up from reference TRBV5-5 and TRBJ1-1): DAGVTQSPTHLIKTRGQQVTLRCSPISGHKSVSWYQQVLGQGPQFIFQYYEKEERGRGNFPDRFSARQFPNYSSELNVNALLLGDSALYLCASSTSTGNTEAFFGQGTRLTVV.

The J gene is TRBJ1-6, the V gene TRBV10-3; unclear D gene. Between the trimmed V and J ends, which lost 6 bases and 5 bases, there was a span of 8 bases. Germline V gene lookup returns CDR1 ENHRY and CDR2 SYGVKD. The CDR3 has 13 amino acids. The CDR3 nucleotides are TGTGCCATCAGGAGGAGCAATAATTCACCCCTCCACTTT. Its protein is CAIRRSNNSPLHF.

The chain couples TRBV7-9 to TRBJ1-1; D gene ambiguous. Germline V gene lookup returns CDR1 SEHNR and CDR2 FQNEAQ (reference sequence). The CDR3 is 13 amino acids. The V end was cut by 5 bases, the J end by 5 bases, with 12 bases between. The CDR3 coding sequence is TGTGCCAGCAGCCCAACTATTTATACTGAAGCTTTCTTT. Translation gives CASSPTIYTEAFF.

The CDR3 sequence: CASSSGPGTTTDTQYF. CDR3 bases: TGTGCCAGCAGCTCCGGGCCCGGGACTACCACAGATACGCAGTATTTT. The chain joins TRBV5-4 to TRBJ2-3; 7 bases line up with TRBD2. This CDR3 spans 16 amino acids. Germline CDR1 SGHNT, CDR2 YYREEE (reference sequence). With 3 bases clipped from V and 2 bases from J, the junction kept 9 bases outside the gene matches.

The chain links TRBV27 to TRBJ2-4; 16 bases fit TRBD2. CDR3 length equals 19 residues. CDR1 is MNHEY and CDR2 is SMNVEV in the germline V gene (reference sequence). Germline trimming cut 5 bases from V and 1 base from J; bases unmatched to any gene: 8. The CDR3 loop reads CASSPLGLAGGSAKNIQYF. DNA of the CDR3: TGTGCCAGCAGTCCCCTGGGACTAGCGGGAGGGTCCGCCAAAAACATTCAGTACTTC.

The chain has TRBV5-1 and TRBJ1-2; D remains unclear. Germline V lookup: CDR1 SGHRS, CDR2 YFSETQ. Trimming shortened V by 3 bases and J by 6 bases, and 12 bases separated the two germline ends. The CDR3 runs 13 residues. The CDR3 reads CASSSSQPHGYTF. CDR3 nucleotide sequence: TGCGCCAGCAGCTCTTCACAGCCCCATGGCTACACCTTC.

V is TRBV9 and J is TRBJ2-2; 8 nucleotides match TRBD2. The CDR3 extends over 21 amino acids. Germline lookup yields CDR1 SGDLS and CDR2 YYNGEE. V was clipped by 4 bases and J by 2 bases; unmatched bases: 22. The DNA for the CDR3 is TGTGCCAGCAGCTCCGGGACCCTAGCGGTCAACGGGAGGGCAAACACCGGGGAGCTGTTTTTT. As protein: CASSSGTLAVNGRANTGELFF.

This clone was seen once. The chain is built from TRBV10-3 and TRBJ2-3; D may be TRBD2 (6 bases). The CDR3 loop spans 12 amino acids. Germline V gene data show CDR1 as ENHRY and CDR2 as SYGVKD. The CDR3 is CAAGLVADTQYF. CDR3 DNA sequence: TGTGCTGCGGGGCTAGTCGCCGATACGCAGTATTTT.

V usage is TRBV9 and J usage is TRBJ2-3, with 7 bases that match TRBD2. Germline V gene lookup returns CDR1 SGDLS and CDR2 YYNGEE. The CDR3 runs 17 residues. With 0 bases clipped from V and 1 base from J, the junction kept 8 bases outside the gene matches. CDR3: CASSVAGAGMGTDTQYF. The CDR3 DNA sequence: TGTGCCAGCAGCGTAGCGGGAGCGGGGATGGGCACAGATACGCAGTATTTT.

The gene calls are TRBV5-4 and TRBJ1-6; 10 nucleotides match TRBD1. This CDR3 is built from 19 residues. Germline loops: CDR1 SGHNT, CDR2 YYREEE (reference sequence). Trimming took 2 bases from V and 3 from J; bases not matched to a gene: 11. The CDR3 sequence is CASSLGTGELGGYNSPLHF. Here the CDR3 DNA reads TGTGCCAGCAGCTTAGGGACAGGGGAACTGGGCGGCTATAATTCACCCCTCCACTTT. The full variable domain, rest sourced from reference TRBV5-4 and TRBJ1-6, is ETGVTQSPTHLIKTRGQQVTLRCSSQSGHNTVSWYQQALGQGPQFIFQYYREEENGRGNFPPRFSGLQFPNYSSELNVNALELDDSALYLCASSLGTGELGGYNSPLHFGNGTRLTVT.

This sequence joins TRBV4-1 and TRBJ2-3; TRBD1 agrees at 9 bases. Germline CDR1 reads MGHRA; CDR2 reads YSYEKL. J gave up 6 bases and V 4 bases, and 14 bases lay outside the gene matches. The CDR3 sequence is 17 residues long. CDR3 in amino acids: CASSPPPTGGSYDTQYF. The CDR3 DNA sequence: TGCGCCAGCAGCCCCCCCCCGACAGGGGGTAGTTATGATACGCAGTATTTT.

This chain joins TRBV14 and TRBJ2-5, with D perhaps TRBD2 (6 bases). Trimming took 1 base from V and 5 from J, leaving 14 bases between them. The germline V gene has CDR1 SGHDN and CDR2 FVKESK. This CDR3 is 15 amino acids long. The CDR3 loop reads CASSQGWEDKETQYF. The CDR3 DNA reads as TGTGCCAGCAGCCAAGGATGGGAGGATAAGGAGACCCAGTACTTC.

The chain has TRBV5-1 and TRBJ1-1; TRBD1 is a possible D gene (6 bases). With 7 bases removed from V and 1 base from J, the gap between germline ends came to 11 bases. The CDR3 has 13 residues. Germline V gives CDR1 SGHRS, CDR2 YFSETQ. This CDR3 is CASGEQGNTEAFF. The CDR3 nucleotides are TGCGCCAGCGGGGAACAGGGGAACACTGAAGCTTTCTTT.

CDR3 in DNA: TGCGCCAGCAGCTTGGCTGGACAAGATACGCAGTATTTT. Translated, it gives CASSLAGQDTQYF. This sequence joins TRBV5-1 and TRBJ2-3; a weak D match, TRBD1 (5 bases). V was cut by 0 bases and J by 5 bases, with 7 bases left in between. This CDR3 is 13 amino acids long. Looked up from germline, CDR1 is SGHRS and CDR2 is YFSETQ.

This CDR3 is CASSLGSGNEQYF. The DNA for the CDR3 is TGCGCCAGCAGCTTGGGATCAGGGAACGAGCAGTACTTC. The rearrangement uses TRBV5-1 and TRBJ2-7, with TRBD1 as a possible D gene (5 bases). CDR1 is SGHRS, CDR2 YFSETQ, per germline. Trimming left V 0 bases short and J 5 bases short, with 9 bases between. This CDR3 spans 13 amino acids.